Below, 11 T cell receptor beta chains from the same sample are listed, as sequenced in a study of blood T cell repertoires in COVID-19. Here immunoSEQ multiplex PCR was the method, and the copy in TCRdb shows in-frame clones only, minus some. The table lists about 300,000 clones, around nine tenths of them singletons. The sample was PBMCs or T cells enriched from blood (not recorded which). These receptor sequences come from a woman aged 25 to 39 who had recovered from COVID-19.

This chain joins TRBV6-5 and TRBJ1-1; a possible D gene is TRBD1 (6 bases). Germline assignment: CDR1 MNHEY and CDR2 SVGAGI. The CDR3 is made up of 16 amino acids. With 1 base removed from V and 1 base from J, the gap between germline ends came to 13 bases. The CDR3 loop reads CASSYLFTGTNTEAFF. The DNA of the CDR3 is TGTGCCAGCAGTTACTTGTTCACAGGGACGAACACTGAAGCTTTCTTT.

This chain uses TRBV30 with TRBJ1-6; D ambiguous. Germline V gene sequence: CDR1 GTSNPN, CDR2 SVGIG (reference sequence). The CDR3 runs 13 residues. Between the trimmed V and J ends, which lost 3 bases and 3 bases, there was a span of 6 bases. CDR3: CAWRRVYNSPLHF. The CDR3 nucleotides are TGTGCCTGGAGGCGTGTCTATAATTCACCCCTCCACTTT.

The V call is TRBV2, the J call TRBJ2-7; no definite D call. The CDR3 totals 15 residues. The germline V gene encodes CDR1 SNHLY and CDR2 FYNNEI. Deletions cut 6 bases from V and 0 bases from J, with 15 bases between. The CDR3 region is CASRKTDTYSYEQYF. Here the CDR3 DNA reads TGTGCCAGCAGAAAAACAGATACCTACTCCTACGAGCAGTACTTC.

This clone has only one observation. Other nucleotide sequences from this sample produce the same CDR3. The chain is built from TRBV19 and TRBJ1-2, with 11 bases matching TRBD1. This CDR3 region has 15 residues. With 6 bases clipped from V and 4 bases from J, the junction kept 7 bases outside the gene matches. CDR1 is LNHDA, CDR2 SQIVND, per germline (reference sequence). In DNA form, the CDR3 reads TGTGCCAGTAGCCCCGCCGGGACAGGGGGCTATGGCTACACCTTC. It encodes CASSPAGTGGYGYTF.

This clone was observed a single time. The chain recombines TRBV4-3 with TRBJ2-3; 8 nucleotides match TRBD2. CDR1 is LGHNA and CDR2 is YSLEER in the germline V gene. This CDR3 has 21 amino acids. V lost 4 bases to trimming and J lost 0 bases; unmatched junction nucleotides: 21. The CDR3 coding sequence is TGCGCCAGCAGCCTAGAGGGGTCGAGGGTCCGGCGGGGGGCTAGCACAGATACGCAGTATTTT. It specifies CASSLEGSRVRRGASTDTQYF.

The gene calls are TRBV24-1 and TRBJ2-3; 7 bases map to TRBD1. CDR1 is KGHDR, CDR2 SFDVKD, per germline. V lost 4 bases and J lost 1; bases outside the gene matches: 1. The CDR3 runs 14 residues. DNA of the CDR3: TGTGCCACCAGTGACACAGGGGGCACAGATACGCAGTATTTT. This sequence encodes CATSDTGGTDTQYF.

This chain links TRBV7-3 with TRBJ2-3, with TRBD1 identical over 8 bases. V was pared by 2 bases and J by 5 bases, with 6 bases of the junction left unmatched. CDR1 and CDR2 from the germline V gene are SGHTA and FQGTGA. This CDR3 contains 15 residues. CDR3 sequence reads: CASSLAAGGIDTQYF. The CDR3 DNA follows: TGTGCCAGCAGCTTAGCGGCAGGGGGCATAGATACGCAGTATTTT. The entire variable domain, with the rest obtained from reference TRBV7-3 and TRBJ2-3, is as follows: GAGVSQTPSNKVTEKGKYVELRCDPISGHTALYWYRQSLGQGPEFLIYFQGTGAADDSGLPNDRFFAVRPEGSVSTLKIQRTERGDSAVYLCASSLAAGGIDTQYFGPGTRLTVL.

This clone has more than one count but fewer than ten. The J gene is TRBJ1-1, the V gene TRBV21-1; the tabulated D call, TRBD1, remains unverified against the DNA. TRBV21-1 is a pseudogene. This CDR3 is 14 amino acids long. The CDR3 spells CASSQDRRGTEAFF. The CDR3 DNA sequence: TGTGCCAGCAGCCAGGACAGGAGGGGGACTGAAGCTTTCTTT.

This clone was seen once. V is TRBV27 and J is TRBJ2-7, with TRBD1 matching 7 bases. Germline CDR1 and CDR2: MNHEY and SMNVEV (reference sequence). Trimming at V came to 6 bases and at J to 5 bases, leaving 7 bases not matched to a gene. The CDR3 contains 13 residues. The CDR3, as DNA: TGTGCCAGCAGCCAGGACAGGCCCCACGAGCAGTACTTC. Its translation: CASSQDRPHEQYF.

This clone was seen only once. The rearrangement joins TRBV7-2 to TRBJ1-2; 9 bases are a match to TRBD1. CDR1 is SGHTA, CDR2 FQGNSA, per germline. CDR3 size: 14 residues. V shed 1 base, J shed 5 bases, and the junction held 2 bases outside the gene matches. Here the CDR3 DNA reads TGTGCCAGCAGCTTAGGGGACAGGGTTTATGGCTACACCTTC. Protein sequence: CASSLGDRVYGYTF.

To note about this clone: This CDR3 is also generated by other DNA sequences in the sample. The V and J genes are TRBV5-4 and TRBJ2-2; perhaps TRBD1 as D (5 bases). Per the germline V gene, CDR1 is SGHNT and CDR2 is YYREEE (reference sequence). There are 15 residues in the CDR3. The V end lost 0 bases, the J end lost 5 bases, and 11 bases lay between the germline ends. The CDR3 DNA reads TGTGCCAGCAGCTTGGTAGGGGTGGGAACCGGGGAGCTGTTTTTT. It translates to CASSLVGVGTGELFF.